These T cell receptor beta chains were read from a single sample in a study of T cell repertoires in cytomegalovirus infection. TCRdb redid the calling of the reads with MiXCR, one entry per CDR3 protein. The sample lists around 300,000 distinct CDR3 sequences, over 7.5% occurring once. The specimen was PBMCs. The receptor set was obtained from a human donor in good health (CMV status not recorded). Some clones in this sample may be carry-over from other donors' samples. CDR3s include the opening cysteine and the closing phenylalanine or tryptophan.

TRBJ2-1,TRBV7-6,CASSLESGTLYNEQFF
TRBJ2-5,TRBV7-2,CASRPGWLAGRETQYF
TRBJ2-3,TRBV29-1,CSVDGRRSTDTQYF
TRBJ2-5,TRBV7-2,CASRTTSGGDEETQYF
TRBJ2-3,TRBV2,CASKSTGGTDTQYF
TRBJ2-7,TRBV27,CASSPTPTYEQYF
TRBJ1-2,TRBV5-1,CASSPEGTGGYTF
TRBJ1-4,TRBV28,CASSQHRGRIEKLFF
TRBJ1-2,TRBV11-1,CASSPPGQGAHGYTF
TRBJ2-5,TRBV6-5,CASRRDSSVETQYF
TRBJ1-1,TRBV7-2,CASSSDRGHDTEAFF
TRBJ1-2,TRBV7-2,CASSDRTGGHGYTF
TRBJ1-4,TRBV3-1,CASSLVRGPDEKLFF
TRBJ2-5,TRBV6-2/TRBV6-3,CASSYGRPAGTQYF
TRBJ2-6,TRBV12-3/TRBV12-4,CASRPDRGTGANVLTF
TRBJ1-6,TRBV20-1,CSALDQDRANSPLHF
TRBJ1-5,TRBV20-1,CSASGQGRLDQPQHF
TRBJ1-1,TRBV14,CASSQGLGESAFF
TRBJ2-1,TRBV7-2,CASRRGPGNEQFF
TRBJ2-5,TRBV6-2/TRBV6-3,CASGDRRTLQETQYF
TRBJ1-4,TRBV12-3/TRBV12-4,CASSSLRDRGYEKLFF
TRBJ2-4,TRBV7-3,CASSSSPPSIQYF
TRBJ2-7,TRBV11-2,CASSPRPTKRPREYEQYF
TRBJ2-1,TRBV7-9,CASTSGNYNEQFF
TRBJ2-7,TRBV6-2/TRBV6-3,CASSDSGGGSYEQYF
TRBJ2-1,TRBV9,CASSVVLAGASLNEQFF
TRBJ1-1,TRBV27,CASSPSGQVTNTEAFF
TRBJ2-2,TRBV7-3,CASSPTTNTGELFF
TRBJ1-1,TRBV5-5,CASNTHPGGGGTEAFF
TRBJ2-1,TRBV11-2,CASSLRLAGVGNEQFF
TRBJ2-4,TRBV4-2,CASSQSGPLNIQYF
TRBJ2-5,TRBV2,CASREGVVETQYF
TRBJ2-5,TRBV7-9,CASSPGLAGQETQYF
TRBJ1-4,TRBV12-3/TRBV12-4,CASSLQGGKLFF
TRBJ2-2,TRBV7-6,CASSLSTGANTGELFF
TRBJ1-6,TRBV11-2,CASSHPAPLHF
TRBJ2-1,TRBV18,CASSPKEREQFF
TRBJ2-7,TRBV29-1,CSVGGSPTGGRAHHEQYF
TRBJ2-5,TRBV4-3,CASSQIGGAPEETQYF
TRBJ1-5,TRBV7-9,CASSDAGLNSNQPQHF
TRBJ1-5,TRBV11-1,CASISGTGCNQPQHF
TRBJ2-3,TRBV5-1,CASSLDLTQYF
TRBJ1-2,TRBV12-3/TRBV12-4,CASSWREGPNYGYTF
TRBJ1-6,TRBV19,CASSTPGQAYSPLHF
TRBJ1-5,TRBV12-3/TRBV12-4,CASRGQGGQPQHF
TRBJ2-6,TRBV4-2,CASSQSVGTGANVLTF
TRBJ2-5,TRBV6-2/TRBV6-3,CASRSPTSETQYF
TRBJ2-7,TRBV2,CASKAREGPILIYEQYF
TRBJ1-1,TRBV2,CASTILRRKNTEAFF
TRBJ2-1,TRBV7-2,CASGSPSGRDEQFF
TRBJ2-7,TRBV5-1,CARRPHTTSREQYF
TRBJ1-3,TRBV6-6,CASSDPDRDGNTIYF
TRBJ1-1,TRBV7-6,CASSLGKYTEAFF
TRBJ1-1,TRBV15,CATSRDGVGTEAFF